One TCR beta chain is described in this entry. The junction shows a germline mismatch at one end, possibly a read error. Authors' data handling: Estimated nucleated cell counts came from reference gene primer amplification. TCRdb's copy holds only in-frame clones and misses some; the assay was immunoSEQ multiplex PCR. The DNA gave D and trimming, while V, J and clone size come from that table. This sample has roughly 200,000 clones, with 83% found just once. The CDR3 covers 12 residues. The germline CDR1 and CDR2 sequences are SNHLY and FYNNEI. These data come from a study of blood T cell repertoires in COVID-19. Study in general: PBMCs, B-cell-depleted T cells, or T cells were the source of the cDNA or gDNA that made up the material.

This receptor was obtained from a man in his forties with active or convalescent COVID-19. V and J are TRBV2 and TRBJ2-7, with D perhaps TRBD1 (6 bases). Source material: peripheral blood. The CDR3 nucleotides read TGTGCCAGCAGCTTCCTCGGACAGTTAGGGGCCTTC. It encodes CASSFLGQLGAF.